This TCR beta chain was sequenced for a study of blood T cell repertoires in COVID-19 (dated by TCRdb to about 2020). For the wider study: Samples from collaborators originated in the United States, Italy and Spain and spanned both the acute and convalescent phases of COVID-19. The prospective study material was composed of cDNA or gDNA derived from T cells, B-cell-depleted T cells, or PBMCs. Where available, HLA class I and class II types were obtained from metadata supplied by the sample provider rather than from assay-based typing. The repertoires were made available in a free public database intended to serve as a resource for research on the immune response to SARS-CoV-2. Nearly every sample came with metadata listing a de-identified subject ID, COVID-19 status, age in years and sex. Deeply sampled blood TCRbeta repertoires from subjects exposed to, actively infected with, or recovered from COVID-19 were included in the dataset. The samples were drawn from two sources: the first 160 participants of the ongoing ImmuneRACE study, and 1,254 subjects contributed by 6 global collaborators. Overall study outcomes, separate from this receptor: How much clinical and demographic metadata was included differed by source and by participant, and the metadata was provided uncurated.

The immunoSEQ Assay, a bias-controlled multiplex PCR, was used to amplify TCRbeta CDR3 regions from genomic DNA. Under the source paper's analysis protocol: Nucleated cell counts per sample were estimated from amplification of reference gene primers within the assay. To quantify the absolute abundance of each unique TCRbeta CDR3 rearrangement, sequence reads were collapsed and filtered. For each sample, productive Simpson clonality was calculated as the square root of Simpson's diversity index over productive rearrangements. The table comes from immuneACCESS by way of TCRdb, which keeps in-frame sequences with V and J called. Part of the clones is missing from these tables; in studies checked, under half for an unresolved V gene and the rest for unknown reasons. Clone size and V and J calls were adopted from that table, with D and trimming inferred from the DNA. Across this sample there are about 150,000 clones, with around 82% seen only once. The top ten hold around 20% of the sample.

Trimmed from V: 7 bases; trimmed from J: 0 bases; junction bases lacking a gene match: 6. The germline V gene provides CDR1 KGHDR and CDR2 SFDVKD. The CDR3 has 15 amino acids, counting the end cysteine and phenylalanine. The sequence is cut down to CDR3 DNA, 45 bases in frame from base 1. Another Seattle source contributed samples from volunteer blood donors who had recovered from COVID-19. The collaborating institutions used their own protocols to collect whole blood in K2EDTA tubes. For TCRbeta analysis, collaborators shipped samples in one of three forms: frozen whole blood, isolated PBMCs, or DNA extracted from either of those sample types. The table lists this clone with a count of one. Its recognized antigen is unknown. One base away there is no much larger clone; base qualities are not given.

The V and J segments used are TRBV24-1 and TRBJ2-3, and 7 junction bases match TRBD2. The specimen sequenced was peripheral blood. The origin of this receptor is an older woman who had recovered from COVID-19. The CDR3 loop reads CATRSTSRSTDTQYF. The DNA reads TGTGCCACCAGATCGACTAGCAGAAGCACAGATACGCAGTATTTT.